A single sample gave rise to the 19 T cell receptor beta chains below, sequenced in a study of blood T cell repertoires in COVID-19. Method: immunoSEQ multiplex PCR; TCRdb's copy keeps in-frame clones and lacks some. The sample carries under 70,000 clones, 70% to 75% recorded once. Sequencing used peripheral blood. These receptors all stem from a woman aged 70-85 years with acute or convalescent COVID-19.

This chain uses TRBV27 with TRBJ2-1, with TRBD2 matching 8 bases. The CDR3 totals 15 residues. Germline assignment: CDR1 MNHEY and CDR2 SMNVEV (reference sequence). Trimming at V came to 3 bases and at J to 5 bases, leaving 6 bases not matched to a gene. The CDR3 bases are TGTGCCAGCAGTTTGCGGCTAGCGGGTAACAATGAGCAGTTCTTC. This gives the protein CASSLRLAGNNEQFF.

V gene TRBV18 combines with J gene TRBJ2-2, with 13 bases aligning to TRBD2. The CDR3 extends over 18 amino acids. Germline assignment: CDR1 KGHSH and CDR2 LQKENI. J was trimmed by 7 bases and V by 2 bases; bases with no gene match: 10. This CDR3 reads CASSPRRLAGGNLGELFF. CDR3 coding DNA: TGTGCCAGCTCACCAAGGAGACTAGCGGGGGGCAATCTCGGGGAGCTGTTTTTT.

The chain has TRBV6-2 or TRBV6-3 and TRBJ1-4; 8 positions match TRBD1. The CDR3 spans 15 residues. Germline CDR1 MNHEY, CDR2 SVGEGT. The V segment lost 6 bases and the J segment 8 bases; nucleotides outside the gene matches: 11. The CDR3 spells CASSRGQGSDEKLFF. The CDR3 DNA sequence: TGTGCCAGCAGCAGAGGACAGGGATCGGACGAAAAACTGTTTTTT.

The rearrangement uses TRBV13 and TRBJ2-2; 7 nucleotides align to TRBD2. The CDR3 extends over 16 amino acids. Germline V gives CDR1 PRHDT, CDR2 FYEKMQ (reference sequence). The V and J ends lost 3 bases and 5 bases, in that order; junction bases with no gene match: 9. The CDR3 nucleotides read TGTGCCAGCAGCTTTCCTGCGGGGGAAAGTACCGGGGAGCTGTTTTTT. Translation: CASSFPAGESTGELFF.

This clone was counted between two and nine times. The rearrangement joins TRBV6-5 to TRBJ2-5, with TRBD1 matching over 8 bases. This CDR3 is built from 13 residues. Trimming took 5 bases from V and 4 from J; bases not matched to a gene: 3. Germline assignment: CDR1 MNHEY and CDR2 SVGAGI. CDR3 coding DNA: TGTGCCAGCAGTACCACAGGGGGAGAGACCCAGTACTTC. Amino acids: CASSTTGGETQYF.

The chain links TRBV19 to TRBJ1-2; 8 bases match TRBD1. Germline V gene data show CDR1 as LNHDA and CDR2 as SQIVND (reference sequence). J gave up 8 bases and V 4 bases, and 12 bases lay outside the gene matches. This CDR3 has 15 residues. The CDR3 reads CASSKAPQGARGYTF. CDR3 DNA sequence: TGTGCCAGTAGTAAGGCCCCCCAGGGGGCACGCGGCTACACCTTC.

This clone was counted once. J is TRBJ2-7 and V is TRBV10-3; possible D gene TRBD2, 5 bases. CDR1 and CDR2 (germline): ENHRY, SYGVKD. V dropped 5 bases and J dropped 0 bases, with 11 bases sitting between them. The CDR3 is 14 amino acids. The CDR3 sequence: CAISKTGSSYEQYV. The CDR3 DNA reads TGTGCCATCAGTAAGACGGGGAGCTCCTACGAGCAGTACGTC.

The DNA for the CDR3 is TGTGCCAGCACCTCGGACAGGGATAATTCACCCCTCCACTTT. It translates to CASTSDRDNSPLHF. The V and J genes are TRBV6-5 and TRBJ1-6, with 8 bases aligning to TRBD1. The CDR3 has 14 amino acids. Germline loops: CDR1 MNHEY, CDR2 SVGAGI. V shed 7 bases, J shed 5 bases, and the junction held 4 bases outside the gene matches.

The gene calls are TRBV7-9 and TRBJ1-1, with D uncertain. The CDR3 totals 15 residues. Trimming removed 3 bases from V and 4 bases from J, with 15 bases in between. Germline CDR1 and CDR2: SEHNR and FQNEAQ (reference sequence). CDR3 in amino acids: CASSFSVDGGTEAFF. CDR3 DNA: TGTGCCAGCAGCTTCTCAGTTGATGGCGGCACTGAAGCTTTCTTT.

The chain links TRBV6-1 to TRBJ1-2; D is uncertain. Trimming pared 3 bases from V and 3 bases from J, leaving 8 bases between. CDR3 length: 13 residues. In germline, CDR1 is MNHNS, CDR2 SASEGT. In DNA form, the CDR3 reads TGTGCCAGCAGTGATGGGAGGTACTATGGCTACACCTTC. Its translation is CASSDGRYYGYTF.

V and J are TRBV19 and TRBJ1-5; D possibly corresponds to TRBD1 (6 bases). The V gene lost 10 bases and the J gene lost 0 bases, with 13 bases spanning the gap. This CDR3 comprises 14 residues. Germline CDR1 reads LNHDA; CDR2 reads SQIVND (reference sequence). This CDR3 is CATSDRYSNQPQHF. The DNA for the CDR3 is TGTGCCACCTCTGACAGGTATAGCAATCAGCCCCAGCATTTT.

With respect to this clone: Other DNA sequences from this sample encode an identical CDR3 as well. The genes are TRBV28 and TRBJ2-1, with 9 bases fitting TRBD1. The germline gives CDR1 MDHEN, CDR2 SYDVKM. V was clipped by 5 bases and J by 8 bases; unmatched bases: 10. The CDR3 length is 15 residues. In DNA form, the CDR3 reads TGTGCCAGCAGTCTCCCACGGACAGGGGAGGATGAGCAGTTCTTC. It translates to CASSLPRTGEDEQFF.

The rearrangement joins TRBV9 to TRBJ2-5; 7 nucleotides line up with TRBD2. V gave up 0 bases and J gave up 5 bases; unmatched junction bases: 4. CDR1 and CDR2 (germline): SGDLS, YYNGEE. The CDR3 is 14 amino acids. The CDR3 DNA reads TGTGCCAGCAGCGTAGAACTAGCGCGCGAGACCCAGTACTTC. Encoded protein: CASSVELARETQYF.

This chain links TRBV11-2 with TRBJ2-2; 10 nucleotides align to TRBD1. CDR3 length equals 16 residues. Germline assignment: CDR1 SGHAT and CDR2 FQNNGV. The junction had 7 bases not matched to a gene; V was cut back by 8 bases and J by 1 base. CDR3 nucleotide sequence: TGTGCCAGCCCCAGCTGGGACAGGGGGAACACCGGGGAGCTGTTTTTT. Its translation: CASPSWDRGNTGELFF.

V gene TRBV4-1 combines with J gene TRBJ1-1; D remains ambiguous. This CDR3 is built from 17 residues. Trimming cost V 4 bases and J 3 bases, with 21 bases left between them. Germline V gene data show CDR1 as MGHRA and CDR2 as YSYEKL. The CDR3 DNA reads as TGCGCCAGCAGCCCGCGGCGGGGAGGGCGAGAGGACACTGAAGCTTTCTTT. As protein: CASSPRRGGREDTEAFF.

This clone was seen only once. The chain employs TRBV11-2 and TRBJ2-3; TRBD2 aligns across 11 bases. The germline CDR1 and CDR2 sequences are SGHAT and FQNNGV. After removal of 5 bases from V and 5 bases from J, the junction contained 12 bases not matched to a gene. The CDR3 loop spans 17 amino acids. The DNA for the CDR3 is TGTGCCAGCAGCCATGGGAGGGGGACTAGCGGACTAGATACGCAGTATTTT. This translates into CASSHGRGTSGLDTQYF. The complete variable domain, with remaining parts taken from reference TRBV11-2 and TRBJ2-3, reads EAGVAQSPRYKIIEKRQSVAFWCNPISGHATLYWYQQILGQGPKLLIQFQNNGVVDDSQLPKDRFSAERLKGVDSTLKIQPAKLEDSAVYLCASSHGRGTSGLDTQYFGPGTRLTVL.

The gene calls are TRBV6-5 and TRBJ2-3; TRBD2 aligns across 8 bases. The CDR3 is made up of 15 amino acids. J was trimmed by 3 bases and V by 0 bases; bases with no gene match: 2. CDR1 and CDR2 (germline): MNHEY, SVGAGI. CDR3 DNA: TGTGCCAGCAGTTACTCCGGGGGGGGTACAGATACGCAGTATTTT. Residues: CASSYSGGGTDTQYF.

The chain recombines TRBV7-2 with TRBJ1-6; possibly TRBD1 for D (5 bases). Germline V gives CDR1 SGHTA, CDR2 FQGNSA. The CDR3 is 16 amino acids. Trimming removed 5 bases from V and 5 bases from J, with 16 bases in between. The CDR3 nucleotides are TGTGCCAGCAGCCCCTTCGGTCGGGGGAATAATTCACCCCTCCACTTT. It translates to CASSPFGRGNNSPLHF.

The V gene is TRBV4-1, the J gene TRBJ1-5; D is ambiguous. The V and J ends lost 3 bases and 10 bases respectively, with 19 bases between them. CDR3 length: 15 amino acids. Germline lookup yields CDR1 MGHRA and CDR2 YSYEKL. CDR3 DNA sequence: TGCGCCAGCAGCCAGCTGGGCGGAGCGGTAGGACCCCAGCATTTT. It yields the protein CASSQLGGAVGPQHF.